The 18 T cell receptor beta chains reported below all come from one sample, sequenced in a study of regulatory T cells in long-lasting Graves disease. Time point reported: newly diagnosed GD, antithyroid drugs for less than 3 months. Preparation of the TCR library used RNA extracted from PBMCs. Sequencing libraries for TCR beta were prepared with iRepertoire HTBI primers and Arm-PCR of CDR3 regions. From the multiplex PCR reads, TCRdb called clonotypes with MiXCR, one entry per CDR3 protein. This table holds 520,000 or so distinct CDR3 sequences, around 11% found once. This same sample was also taken into another study, of T cells in Graves' hyperthyroidism and ophthalmopathy.

The sequencing used peripheral blood mononuclear cells (PBMCs), collected at new diagnosis, from a patient treated with antithyroid drugs. Receptors were obtained from a woman aged 30 to 39 with Graves disease.

The chain couples TRBV7-3 to TRBJ2-1; no definite D call. V lost 5 bases and J lost 8, with 13 bases in between. The CDR3 totals 13 residues. Germline lookup yields CDR1 SGHTA and CDR2 FQGTGA. CDR3 DNA sequence: TGTGCCAGCAGCCCAATCAGTGGGGATGAGCAGTTCTTC. Protein product: CASSPISGDEQFF.

This clonotype appeared many times. V is TRBV30 and J is TRBJ1-5; D not certain. The CDR3 loop spans 13 amino acids. The germline CDR1 and CDR2 sequences are GTSNPN and SVGIG (reference sequence). V shed 7 bases and J shed 4 bases, with 14 bases lying between them. The CDR3 DNA reads TGTGCCTTAGATGGAGAAGGGAATCAGCCCCAGCATTTT. Amino acids: CALDGEGNQPQHF.

This clonotype turned up a few times. The chain uses TRBV12-3 or TRBV12-4 and TRBJ2-3; D might be TRBD2 (5 bases). Trimming took 5 bases from V and 3 from J, leaving 18 bases between them. This CDR3 has 16 residues. CDR3 amino acids: CASSPTTGLRTDTQYF. The CDR3 DNA is TGTGCCAGCAGTCCGACAACCGGACTGAGAACAGATACGCAGTATTTT.

This chain uses TRBV7-9 with TRBJ2-3, with D perhaps TRBD1 (6 bases). The V gene's germline CDR1 is SEHNR and CDR2 FQNEAQ (reference sequence). V was trimmed by 3 bases and J by 9 bases, leaving 16 bases between them. This CDR3 region has 14 residues. CDR3 residues: CASSFRGAILTQYF. The CDR3 DNA is TGTGCCAGCAGCTTCAGGGGAGCAATTTTGACGCAGTATTTT. Drawing the rest from reference TRBV7-9 and TRBJ2-3, the complete variable domain is DTGVSQNPRHKITKRGQNVTFRCDPISEHNRLYWYRQTLGQGPEFLTYFQNEAQLEKSRLLSDRFSAERPKGSFSTLEIQRTEQGDSAMYLCASSFRGAILTQYFGPGTRLTVL.

This clonotype occurred a few times. The V gene is TRBV9, the J gene TRBJ2-3; 9 positions match TRBD2. With V trimmed by 4 bases and J by 0 bases, 21 bases remained unmatched. Germline-derived CDR1 and CDR2 are SGDLS and YYNGEE. The CDR3 is 21 residues long. CDR3 amino acids: CASSLTGASGEWSYSTDTQYF. CDR3 in DNA: TGTGCCAGCAGCCTAACCGGGGCTAGCGGGGAGTGGTCCTATAGCACAGATACGCAGTATTTT.

This clonotype was detected many times. The chain combines TRBV6-2 or TRBV6-3 with TRBJ1-6; D is undetermined. With 3 bases removed from V and 9 bases from J, the gap between germline ends came to 15 bases. Germline CDR1 MNHEY, CDR2 SVGEGT. CDR3 length: 15 residues. Here the CDR3 DNA reads TGTGCCAGCAGTTATAACAGAAACCCCTTTTCACCCCTCCACTTT. Its translation is CASSYNRNPFSPLHF.

There are many counts of this clonotype. The gene calls are TRBV28 and TRBJ2-1; maybe TRBD1 (6 bases). Trimming removed 8 bases at V and 3 bases at J, with 11 bases between. Germline values: CDR1 MDHEN, CDR2 SYDVKM. CDR3 length: 13 amino acids. The CDR3: CASGTGHYNEQFF. The CDR3 DNA reads as TGTGCCAGCGGAACGGGACACTACAATGAGCAGTTCTTC.

This clonotype has a count of ten or more. The rearrangement uses TRBV25-1 and TRBJ2-5, with D possibly TRBD1 on 6 matching bases. The CDR3 spans 16 residues. With 1 base removed from V and 5 bases from J, the gap between germline ends came to 17 bases. CDR1 is MGHDK, CDR2 SYGVNS, per germline. In nucleotides, the CDR3 is TGTGCCAGCAGTGAATCAGGGACACCTCTCGCGGAGACCCAGTACTTC. Translation gives CASSESGTPLAETQYF.

This clonotype has just a few counts. The V and J genes are TRBV20-1 and TRBJ2-1; 10 bases agree with TRBD2. V lost 2 bases and J lost 0; bases outside the gene matches: 13. The CDR3 covers 19 residues. The germline V gene encodes CDR1 DFQATT and CDR2 SNEGSKA (reference sequence). The CDR3 region is CSARQYLGLAQSSYNEQFF. In DNA form, the CDR3 reads TGCAGTGCTAGACAATACCTGGGACTAGCGCAAAGCTCCTACAATGAGCAGTTCTTC.

This chain joins TRBV5-1 and TRBJ2-2, with 7 bases that match TRBD2. CDR3 length: 14 amino acids. V was clipped by 5 bases and J by 6 bases; unmatched bases: 7. Germline V gene sequence: CDR1 SGHRS, CDR2 YFSETQ. CDR3 residues: CASSSTSTAGELFF. The CDR3 DNA reads TGCGCCAGCAGTTCGACTAGCACTGCCGGGGAGCTGTTTTTT.

This clonotype was counted at least ten times. At one end, the junction sequence differs from germline, possibly due to a read error. The J gene is TRBJ2-5, the V gene TRBV7-2, with 11 bases identical to TRBD2. This CDR3 is built from 13 residues. Germline V gene sequence: CDR1 SGHTA, CDR2 FQGNSA. Written as DNA, the CDR3 is TGTGCCAGCAGCTTAGTAGCGGGAGGGCCGGGGGGGTTC. As protein: CASSLVAGGPGGF.

This clonotype turned up a few times. The chain employs TRBV19 and TRBJ2-7; possibly TRBD1 for D (7 bases). Looked up from germline, CDR1 is LNHDA and CDR2 is SQIVND (reference sequence). The CDR3 consists of 14 residues. The V and J ends lost 7 bases and 3 bases respectively, with 16 bases between them. The CDR3 coding sequence is TGTGCCAGTACCGCTGCGGGACAGAGCTACGAGCAGTACTTC. The encoded protein is CASTAAGQSYEQYF.

A remark on this clonotype: A much larger clonotype is one base distant, so this may be a read error. This chain links TRBV27 with TRBJ2-5, with D possibly being TRBD1 (6 bases). Germline loops: CDR1 MNHEY, CDR2 SMNVEV (reference sequence). This CDR3 spans 15 amino acids. V was cut by 5 bases and J by 0 bases, with 13 bases left in between. The CDR3 loop is CASSDTTGYQETQYF. CDR3 bases: TGTGCCAGCAGTGACACCACAGGGTACCAAGAGACCCAGTACTTC.

There are many counts of this clonotype. This chain joins TRBV18 and TRBJ1-2, with unresolved D. The CDR3 spans 14 residues. CDR1 and CDR2 (germline): KGHSH, LQKENI. V was trimmed by 2 bases and J by 2 bases, leaving 9 bases between them. CDR3 DNA sequence: TGTGCCAGCTCACCAGTTGAGTCAAACTATGGCTACACCTTC. Its translation is CASSPVESNYGYTF.

In this sample, this clonotype turned up many times. The chain combines TRBV7-2 with TRBJ2-5, with D hard to call. The V end lost 2 bases, the J end lost 5 bases, and 12 bases lay between the germline ends. Germline V gene lookup returns CDR1 SGHTA and CDR2 FQGNSA. The CDR3 consists of 14 residues. The DNA for the CDR3 is TGTGCCAGCAGCTTAACTTTTTCTTTGGAGACCCAGTACTTC. Its translation is CASSLTFSLETQYF. Filled out from reference TRBV7-2 and TRBJ2-5, the complete variable domain reads GAGVSQSPSNKVTEKGKDVELRCDPISGHTALYWYRQSLGQGLEFLIYFQGNSAPDKSGLPSDRFSAERTGGSVSTLTIQRTQQEDSAVYLCASSLTFSLETQYFGPGTRLLVL.

This clonotype has ten or more counts. J is TRBJ2-7 and V is TRBV7-6, with 7 nucleotides matching TRBD1. This CDR3 spans 16 amino acids. Trimming at V came to 2 bases and at J to 3 bases, leaving 10 bases not matched to a gene. Germline CDR1 SGHVS, CDR2 FNYEAQ. The CDR3 spells CASSLYSTGVGYEQYF. The CDR3, as DNA: TGTGCCAGCAGCTTATATTCAACAGGGGTCGGCTACGAGCAGTACTTC.

This clonotype was detected ten times or more. The chain is built from TRBV3-1 and TRBJ1-1; D unresolved. CDR1 and CDR2 from the germline V gene are LGHDT and YNNKEL (reference sequence). The CDR3 has 13 amino acids. The V end was cut by 5 bases, the J end by 4 bases, with 11 bases between. CDR3 DNA sequence: TGTGCCAGCAGCTTGAGGACGGGCACTGAAGCTTTCTTT. The encoded protein is CASSLRTGTEAFF. Using reference TRBV3-1 and TRBJ1-1 for the parts outside the CDR3, the full variable domain is DTAVSQTPKYLVTQMGNDKSIKCEQNLGHDTMYWYKQDSKKFLKIMFSYNNKELIINETVPNRFSPKSPDKAHLNLHINSLELGDSAVYFCASSLRTGTEAFFGQGTRLTVV.

This clonotype was seen repeatedly, ten times or more. The chain recombines TRBV6-1 with TRBJ1-2; 8 bases line up with TRBD1. With V trimmed by 6 bases and J by 0 bases, 6 bases remained unmatched. The CDR3 consists of 15 residues. Germline V gene data show CDR1 as MNHNS and CDR2 as SASEGT. CDR3 sequence reads: CASRKDRGANYGYTF. The CDR3 DNA reads as TGTGCCAGCAGGAAAGACAGGGGCGCTAACTATGGCTACACCTTC.